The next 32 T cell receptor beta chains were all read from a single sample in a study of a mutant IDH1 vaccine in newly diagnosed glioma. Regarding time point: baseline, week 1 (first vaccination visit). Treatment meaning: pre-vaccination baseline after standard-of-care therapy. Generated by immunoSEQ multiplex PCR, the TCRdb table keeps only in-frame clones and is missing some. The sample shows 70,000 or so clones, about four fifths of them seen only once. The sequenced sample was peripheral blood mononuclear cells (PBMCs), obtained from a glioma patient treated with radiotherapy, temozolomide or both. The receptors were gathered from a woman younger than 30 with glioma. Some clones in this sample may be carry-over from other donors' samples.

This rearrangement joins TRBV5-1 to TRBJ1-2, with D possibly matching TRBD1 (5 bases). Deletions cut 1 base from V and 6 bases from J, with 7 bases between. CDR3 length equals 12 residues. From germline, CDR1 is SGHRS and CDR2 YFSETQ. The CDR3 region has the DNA TGCGCCAGCAGCTTGTGGGGGGATGGCTACACCTTC. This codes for CASSLWGDGYTF.

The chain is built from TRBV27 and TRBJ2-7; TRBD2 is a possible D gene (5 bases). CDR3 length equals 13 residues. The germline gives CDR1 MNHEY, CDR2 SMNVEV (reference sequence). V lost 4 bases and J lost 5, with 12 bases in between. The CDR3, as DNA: TGTGCCAGCAGTTACCGGGGATCCAACGAGCAGTACTTC. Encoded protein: CASSYRGSNEQYF.

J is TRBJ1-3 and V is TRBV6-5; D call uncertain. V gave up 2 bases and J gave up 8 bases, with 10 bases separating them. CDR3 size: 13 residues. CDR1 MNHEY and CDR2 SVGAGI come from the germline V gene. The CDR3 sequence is CASSYRAGDTIYF. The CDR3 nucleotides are TGTGCCAGCAGTTACCGGGCAGGAGACACCATATATTTT.

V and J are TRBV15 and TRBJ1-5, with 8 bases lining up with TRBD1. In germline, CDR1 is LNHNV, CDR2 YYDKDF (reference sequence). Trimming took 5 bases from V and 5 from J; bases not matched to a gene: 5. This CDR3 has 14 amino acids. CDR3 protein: CATSAGQEYQPQHF. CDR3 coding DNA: TGTGCCACCAGCGCGGGACAGGAATATCAGCCCCAGCATTTT.

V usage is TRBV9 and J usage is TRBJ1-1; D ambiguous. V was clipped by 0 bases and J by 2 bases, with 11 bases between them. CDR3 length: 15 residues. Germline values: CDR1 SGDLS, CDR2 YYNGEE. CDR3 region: CASSVATGVNTEAFF. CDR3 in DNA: TGTGCCAGCAGCGTAGCTACTGGGGTTAACACTGAAGCTTTCTTT. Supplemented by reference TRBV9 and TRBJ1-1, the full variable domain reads DSGVTQTPKHLITATGQRVTLRCSPRSGDLSVYWYQQSLDQGLQFLIQYYNGEERAKGNILERFSAQQFPDLHSELNLSSLELGDSALYFCASSVATGVNTEAFFGQGTRLTVV.

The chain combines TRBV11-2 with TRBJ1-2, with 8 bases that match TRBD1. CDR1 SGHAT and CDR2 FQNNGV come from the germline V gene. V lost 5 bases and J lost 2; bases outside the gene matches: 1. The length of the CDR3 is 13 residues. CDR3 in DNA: TGTGCCAGCAGCCGGGACAGGAACTATGGCTACACCTTC. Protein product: CASSRDRNYGYTF. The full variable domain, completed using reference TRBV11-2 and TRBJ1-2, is EAGVAQSPRYKIIEKRQSVAFWCNPISGHATLYWYQQILGQGPKLLIQFQNNGVVDDSQLPKDRFSAERLKGVDSTLKIQPAKLEDSAVYLCASSRDRNYGYTFGSGTRLTVV.

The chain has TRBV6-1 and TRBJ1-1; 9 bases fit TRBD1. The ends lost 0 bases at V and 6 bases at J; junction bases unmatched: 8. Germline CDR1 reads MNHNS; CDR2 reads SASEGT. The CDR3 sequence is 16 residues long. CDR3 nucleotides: TGTGCCAGCAGTGAAGCGCAGGACAGGGGATTCGCTGAAGCTTTCTTT. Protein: CASSEAQDRGFAEAFF.

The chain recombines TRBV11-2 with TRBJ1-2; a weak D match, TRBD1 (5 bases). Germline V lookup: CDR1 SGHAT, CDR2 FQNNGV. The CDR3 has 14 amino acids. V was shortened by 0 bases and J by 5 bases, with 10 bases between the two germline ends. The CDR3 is CASSLESGAYGYTF. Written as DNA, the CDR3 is TGTGCCAGCAGCTTAGAGTCCGGGGCTTATGGCTACACCTTC.

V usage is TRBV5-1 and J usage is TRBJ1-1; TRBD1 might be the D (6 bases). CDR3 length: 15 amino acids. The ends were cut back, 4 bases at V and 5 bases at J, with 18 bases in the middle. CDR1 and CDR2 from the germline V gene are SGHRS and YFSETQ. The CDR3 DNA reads TGCGCCAGCAGCGTAAGACAGGCAGCCGGGACTGAAGCTTTCTTT. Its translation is CASSVRQAAGTEAFF.

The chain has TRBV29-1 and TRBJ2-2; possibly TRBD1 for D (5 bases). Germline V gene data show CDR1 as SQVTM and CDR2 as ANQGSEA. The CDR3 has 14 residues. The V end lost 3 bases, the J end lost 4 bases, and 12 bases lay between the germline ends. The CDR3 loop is CSVEFRDGTGELFF. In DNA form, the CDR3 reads TGCAGCGTTGAGTTCAGGGATGGCACCGGGGAGCTGTTTTTT.

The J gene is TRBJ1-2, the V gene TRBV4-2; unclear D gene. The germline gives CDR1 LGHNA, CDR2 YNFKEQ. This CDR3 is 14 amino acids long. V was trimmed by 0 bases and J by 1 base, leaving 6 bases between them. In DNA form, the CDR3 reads TGTGCCAGCAGCCAAGACTGGGATAACTATGGCTACACCTTC. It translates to CASSQDWDNYGYTF.

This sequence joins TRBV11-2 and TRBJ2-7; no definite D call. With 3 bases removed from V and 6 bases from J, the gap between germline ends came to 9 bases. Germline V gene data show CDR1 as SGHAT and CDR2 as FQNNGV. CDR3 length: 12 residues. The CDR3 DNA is TGTGCCAGCAGCTTCAGGTCTGTCGAGCAGTACTTC. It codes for CASSFRSVEQYF.

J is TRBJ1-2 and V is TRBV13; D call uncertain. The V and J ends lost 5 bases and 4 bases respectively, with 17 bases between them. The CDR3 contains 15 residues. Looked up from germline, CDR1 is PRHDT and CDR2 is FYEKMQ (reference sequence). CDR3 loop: CASSPGQATAYGYTF. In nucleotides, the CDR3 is TGTGCCAGCAGCCCCGGGCAGGCGACCGCCTATGGCTACACCTTC.

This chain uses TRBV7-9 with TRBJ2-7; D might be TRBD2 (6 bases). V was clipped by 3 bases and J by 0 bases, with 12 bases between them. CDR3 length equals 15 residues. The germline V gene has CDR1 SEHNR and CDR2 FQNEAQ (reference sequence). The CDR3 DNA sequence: TGTGCCAGCAGCTTCCGGGACTTGAGCTCCTACGAGCAGTACTTC. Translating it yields CASSFRDLSSYEQYF.

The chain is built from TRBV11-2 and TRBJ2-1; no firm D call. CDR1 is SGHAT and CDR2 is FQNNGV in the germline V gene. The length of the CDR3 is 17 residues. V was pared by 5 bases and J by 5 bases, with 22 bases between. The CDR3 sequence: CASSPPNRAPPDNEQFF. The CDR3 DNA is TGTGCCAGCAGCCCCCCAAATCGGGCTCCCCCTGACAATGAGCAGTTCTTC.

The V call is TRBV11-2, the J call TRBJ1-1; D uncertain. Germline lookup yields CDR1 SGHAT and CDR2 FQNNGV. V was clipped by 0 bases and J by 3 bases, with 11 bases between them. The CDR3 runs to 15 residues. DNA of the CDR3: TGTGCCAGCAGCTTAGATCCCGCGACTTACACTGAAGCTTTCTTT. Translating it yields CASSLDPATYTEAFF.

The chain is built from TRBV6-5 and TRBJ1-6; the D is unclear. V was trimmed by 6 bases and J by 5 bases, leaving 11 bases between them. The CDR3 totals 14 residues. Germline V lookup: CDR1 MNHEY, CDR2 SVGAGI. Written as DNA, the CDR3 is TGTGCCAGCAGCCAGTTTTCCAATAATTCACCCCTCCACTTT. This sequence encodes CASSQFSNNSPLHF.

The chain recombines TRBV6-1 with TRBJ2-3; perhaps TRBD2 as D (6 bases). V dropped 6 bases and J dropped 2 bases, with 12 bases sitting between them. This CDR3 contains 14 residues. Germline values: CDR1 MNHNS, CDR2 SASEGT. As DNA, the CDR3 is TGTGCCAGCAGACTAGCTCTGCCCACAGATACGCAGTATTTT. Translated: CASRLALPTDTQYF.

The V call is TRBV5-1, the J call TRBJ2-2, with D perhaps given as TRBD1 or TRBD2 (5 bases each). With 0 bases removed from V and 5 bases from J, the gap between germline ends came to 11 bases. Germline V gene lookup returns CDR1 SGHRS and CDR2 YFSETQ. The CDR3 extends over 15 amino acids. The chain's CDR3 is CASSLAGTRTGELFF. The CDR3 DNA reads TGCGCCAGCAGCTTGGCCGGGACGAGGACCGGGGAGCTGTTTTTT.

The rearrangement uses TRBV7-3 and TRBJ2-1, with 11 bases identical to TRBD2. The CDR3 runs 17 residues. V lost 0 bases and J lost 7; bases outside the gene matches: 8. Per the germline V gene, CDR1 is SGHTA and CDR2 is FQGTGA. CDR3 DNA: TGTGCCAGCAGCTTAACTCACCGTGTAGCGGGGGGGAATGAGCAGTTCTTC. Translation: CASSLTHRVAGGNEQFF.

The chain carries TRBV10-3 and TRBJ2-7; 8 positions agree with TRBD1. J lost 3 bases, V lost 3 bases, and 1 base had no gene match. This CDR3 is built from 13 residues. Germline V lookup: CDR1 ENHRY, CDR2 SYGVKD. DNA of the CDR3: TGTGCCATCAGTGAACAGGGGGGCTACGAGCAGTACTTC. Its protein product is CAISEQGGYEQYF.

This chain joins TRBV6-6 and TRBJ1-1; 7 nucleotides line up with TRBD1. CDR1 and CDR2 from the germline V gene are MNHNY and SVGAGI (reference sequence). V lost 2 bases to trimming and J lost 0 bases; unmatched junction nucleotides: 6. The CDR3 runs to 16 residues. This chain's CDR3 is CASSYTQTGLNTEAFF. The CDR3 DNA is TGTGCCAGCAGTTACACCCAGACAGGGCTGAACACTGAAGCTTTCTTT.

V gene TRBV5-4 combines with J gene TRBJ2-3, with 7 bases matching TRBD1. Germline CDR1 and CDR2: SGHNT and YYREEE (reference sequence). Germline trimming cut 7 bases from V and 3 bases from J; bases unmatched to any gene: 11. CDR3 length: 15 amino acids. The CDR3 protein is CASGFGQDVTDTQYF. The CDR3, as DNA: TGTGCCAGCGGGTTCGGACAGGATGTAACAGATACGCAGTATTTT.

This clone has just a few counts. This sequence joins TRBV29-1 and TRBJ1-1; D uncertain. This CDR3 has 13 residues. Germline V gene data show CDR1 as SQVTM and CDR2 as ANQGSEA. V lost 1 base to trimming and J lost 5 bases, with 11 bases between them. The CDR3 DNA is TGCAGCGTTGAAGTCGCAGGATATACTGAAGCTTTCTTT. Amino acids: CSVEVAGYTEAFF. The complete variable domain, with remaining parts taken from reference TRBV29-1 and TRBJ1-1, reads SAVISQKPSRDICQRGTSLTIQCQVDSQVTMMFWYRQQPGQSLTLIATANQGSEATYESGFVIDKFPISRPNLTFSTLTVSNMSPEDSSIYLCSVEVAGYTEAFFGQGTRLTVV.

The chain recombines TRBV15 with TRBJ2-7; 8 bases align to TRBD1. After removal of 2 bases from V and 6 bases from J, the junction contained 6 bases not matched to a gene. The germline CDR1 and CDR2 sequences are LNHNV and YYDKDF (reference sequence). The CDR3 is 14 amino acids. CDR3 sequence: CATSRPTGVGEQYF. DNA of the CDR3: TGTGCCACCAGCAGACCGACAGGGGTGGGCGAGCAGTACTTC.

The CDR3 reads CASSLGGANEKLFF. For the CDR3, the DNA is TGCGCCAGCAGCTTGGGAGGGGCTAATGAAAAACTGTTTTTT. This chain joins TRBV5-1 and TRBJ1-4, with a possible D match to TRBD1 (5 bases). Germline V CDR1 and CDR2: SGHRS, YFSETQ. This CDR3 contains 14 residues. V lost 0 bases and J lost 3, with 6 bases in between.

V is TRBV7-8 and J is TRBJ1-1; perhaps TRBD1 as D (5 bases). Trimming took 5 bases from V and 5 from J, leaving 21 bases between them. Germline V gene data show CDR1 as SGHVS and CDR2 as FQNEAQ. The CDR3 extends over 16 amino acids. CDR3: CASSPRSTSQGTEAFF. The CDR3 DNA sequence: TGTGCCAGCAGCCCTCGGTCGACAAGCCAGGGAACTGAAGCTTTCTTT. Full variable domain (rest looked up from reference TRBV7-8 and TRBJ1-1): GAGVSQSPRYKVAKRGQDVALRCDPISGHVSLFWYQQALGQGPEFLTYFQNEAQLDKSGLPSDRFFAERPEGSVSTLKIQRTQQEDSAVYLCASSPRSTSQGTEAFFGQGTRLTVV.

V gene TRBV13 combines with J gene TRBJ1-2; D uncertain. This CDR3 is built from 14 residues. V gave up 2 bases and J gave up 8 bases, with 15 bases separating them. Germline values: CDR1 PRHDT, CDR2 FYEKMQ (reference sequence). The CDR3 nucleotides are TGTGCCAGCAGCTTAATCCGAGGGAAAGGCGGCTACACCTTC. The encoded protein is CASSLIRGKGGYTF.

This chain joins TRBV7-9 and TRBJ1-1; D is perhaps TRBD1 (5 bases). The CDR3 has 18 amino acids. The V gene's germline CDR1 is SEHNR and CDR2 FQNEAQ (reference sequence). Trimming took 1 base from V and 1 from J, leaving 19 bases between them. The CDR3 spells CASSLEGQWGRANTEAFF. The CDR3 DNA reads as TGTGCCAGCAGCTTAGAGGGGCAATGGGGCAGGGCGAACACTGAAGCTTTCTTT. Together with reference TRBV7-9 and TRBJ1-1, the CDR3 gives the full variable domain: DTGVSQNPRHKITKRGQNVTFRCDPISEHNRLYWYRQTLGQGPEFLTYFQNEAQLEKSRLLSDRFSAERPKGSFSTLEIQRTEQGDSAMYLCASSLEGQWGRANTEAFFGQGTRLTVV.

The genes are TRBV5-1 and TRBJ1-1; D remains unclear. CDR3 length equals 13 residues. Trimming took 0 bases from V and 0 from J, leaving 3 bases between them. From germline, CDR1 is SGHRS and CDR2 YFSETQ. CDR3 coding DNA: TGCGCCAGCAGCTTGGAACTGAACACTGAAGCTTTCTTT. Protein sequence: CASSLELNTEAFF. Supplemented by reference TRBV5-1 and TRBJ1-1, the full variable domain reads KAGVTQTPRYLIKTRGQQVTLSCSPISGHRSVSWYQQTPGQGLQFLFEYFSETQRNKGNFPGRFSGRQFSNSRSEMNVSTLELGDSALYLCASSLELNTEAFFGQGTRLTVV.

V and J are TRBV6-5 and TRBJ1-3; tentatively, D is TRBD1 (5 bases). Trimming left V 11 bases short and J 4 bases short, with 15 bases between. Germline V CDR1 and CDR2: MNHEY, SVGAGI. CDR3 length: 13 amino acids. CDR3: CAAKGVWGNTIYF. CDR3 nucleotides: TGTGCCGCAAAAGGGGTGTGGGGAAACACCATATATTTT.

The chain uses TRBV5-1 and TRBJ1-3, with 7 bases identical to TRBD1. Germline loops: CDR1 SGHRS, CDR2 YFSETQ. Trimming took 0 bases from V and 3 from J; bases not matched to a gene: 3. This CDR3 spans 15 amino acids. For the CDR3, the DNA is TGCGCCAGCAGCTTGGAGACAGGGCTTGGAAACACCATATATTTT. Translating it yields CASSLETGLGNTIYF. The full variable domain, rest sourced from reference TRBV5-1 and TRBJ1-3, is KAGVTQTPRYLIKTRGQQVTLSCSPISGHRSVSWYQQTPGQGLQFLFEYFSETQRNKGNFPGRFSGRQFSNSRSEMNVSTLELGDSALYLCASSLETGLGNTIYFGEGSWLTVV.